The present T cell receptor (beta chain) was sequenced within a study of identical twins. From the 5' RACE reads, TCRdb called clonotypes with MiXCR, one entry per CDR3 protein. The sample records approximately 690,000 distinct CDR3 sequences, over 5% being singletons. V was shortened by 3 bases and J by 10 bases, with 7 bases between the two germline ends. This CDR3 is 11 amino acids long. This clonotype came up many times. Specimen: naive T cells sorted from blood. J is TRBJ2-1 and V is TRBV12-3 or TRBV12-4; no clear D. The receptor was derived from a man aged 18 to 30 in good health. CDR3 residues: CASSFLEEQFF. The CDR3 nucleotides are TGTGCCAGCAGTTTTCTGGAAGAGCAGTTCTTC.